This T cell receptor (beta chain) was retrieved from a study of blood T cell repertoires in COVID-19. The wider study: T cells, B-cell-depleted T cells, or PBMCs supplied cDNA or gDNA.

The CDR3 sequence is 14 residues long. CDR1 and CDR2 from the germline V gene are WNHNN and SYGVQD (reference sequence). Trimming stripped 7 bases from V and 1 base from J, with 12 bases between. This clone was found once. Participants had their cohort set by participant-reported clinical history. Authors' processing steps: Estimated nucleated cell counts came from reference gene primer amplification. Sequencing used immunoSEQ multiplex PCR; TCRdb keeps in-frame clones, though not all of them. Clonal size and the V and J genes are those of that table, whereas D and trimming came from the DNA. The sample shows approximately 220,000 clones, approximately 80% of them seen only once.

The receptor was derived from a woman aged 40 to 50 with acute COVID-19. The J gene is TRBJ2-3, the V gene TRBV10-1; D is unresolved. Sequenced: PBMCs or T cells enriched from blood (not recorded which). CDR3 residues: CASIDDLGTDTQYF. The CDR3 DNA is TGCGCCAGCATCGATGACCTAGGCACAGATACGCAGTATTTT.